This is a list of T cell receptor beta chains from one sample in a study of blood T cell repertoires in COVID-19. Only in-frame clones appear in the TCRdb table, and some are missing; sequencing was by immunoSEQ multiplex PCR. The sample records 200,000 to 300,000 clones, 65% to 85% being singletons. The sequencing input was peripheral blood. The receptors stem from a human donor in a cohort sampled during active COVID-19. Both conserved end residues are part of each CDR3. The D gene is left open where the match is weak.

v_gene	j_gene	d_gene	CDR3aa	CDR3nt
TRBV18	TRBJ1-2	-	CASSPEGTATNYGYTF	TGTGCCAGCTCACCGGAGGGGACGGCTACTAACTATGGCTACACCTTC
TRBV10-2	TRBJ1-5	-	CASSTLLRVGNQPQHF	TGCGCCAGCAGTACCTTACTTCGAGTCGGCAATCAGCCCCAGCATTTT
TRBV24-1	TRBJ1-1	TRBD1	CAVRGPNTEAFF	TGTGCCGTCAGGGGGCCGAACACTGAAGCTTTCTTT
TRBV29-1	TRBJ2-7	TRBD1	CSVAAGTGLNEQYF	TGCAGCGTCGCCGCCGGGACAGGGCTCAACGAGCAGTACTTC
TRBV5-5	TRBJ2-3	TRBD2	CASSLAVRTDTQYF	TGTGCCAGCAGCCTAGCGGTACGGACAGATACGCAGTATTTT
TRBV6-2/TRBV6-3	TRBJ2-3	TRBD2	CASSYERLAGARRTDTQYF	TGTGCCAGCAGTTACGAGCGGCTAGCGGGGGCCCGGCGAACAGATACGCAGTATTTT
TRBV14	TRBJ2-3	TRBD2	CASSRRAGGSTDTQYF	TGTGCCAGCAGCCGACGAGCGGGGGGAAGCACAGATACGCAGTATTTT
TRBV18	TRBJ2-7	TRBD2	CASSPRTSGLDEQYF	TGTGCCAGCTCACCACGGACTAGCGGGTTGGACGAGCAGTACTTC
TRBV2	TRBJ2-2	TRBD2	CASSVEAGGNTGELFF	TGTGCCAGCAGTGTCGAGGCGGGAGGTAACACCGGGGAGCTGTTTTTT
TRBV5-1	TRBJ1-4	-	CASRNGADEKLFF	TGCGCCAGCAGGAATGGGGCGGATGAAAAACTGTTTTTT
TRBV28	TRBJ2-3	-	CASSLVDTQYF	TGTGCCAGCAGTCTTGTCGATACGCAGTATTTT
TRBV5-4	TRBJ1-2	-	CASSLYRTNYGYTF	TGTGCCAGCAGCTTGTACAGAACTAACTATGGCTACACCTTC
TRBV20-1	TRBJ1-5	TRBD1	CSASWDRGRQPQHF	TGCAGTGCTAGTTGGGACAGGGGGAGGCAGCCCCAGCATTTT
TRBV5-1	TRBJ2-1	TRBD2	CASSLGTSGGQQFF	TGCGCCAGCAGCTTAGGGACTAGCGGAGGTCAGCAGTTCTTC
TRBV7-2	TRBJ2-2	TRBD2	CASSPGLAGVNTGELFF	TGTGCCAGCAGCCCAGGACTAGCGGGAGTGAACACCGGGGAGCTGTTTTTT
TRBV18	TRBJ1-3	-	CASSRAASDTIYF	TGTGCCAGCTCACGGGCCGCCTCGGACACCATATATTTT
TRBV18	TRBJ1-5	TRBD1	CASSQAGDRAYQPQHF	TGTGCCAGCTCACAGGCCGGGGACAGGGCCTATCAGCCCCAGCATTTT
TRBV18	TRBJ2-7	TRBD2	CASSPQRESAYEQYF	TGTGCCAGCTCCCCTCAGCGGGAGTCAGCCTACGAGCAGTACTTC
TRBV5-1	TRBJ2-3	-	CASSSRTAEDTQYF	TGCGCCAGCAGCTCCCGGACAGCAGAAGATACGCAGTATTTT
TRBV3-1/TRBV3-2	TRBJ2-3	TRBD2	CASSQEASGTYTQYF	TGTGCCAGCAGCCAAGAAGCTAGCGGGACCTATACGCAGTATTTT
TRBV18	TRBJ2-5	-	CASSPAETQYF	TGTGCCAGCTCACCGGCAGAGACCCAGTACTTC
TRBV5-1	TRBJ2-3	TRBD2	CASSRGLAGSTDTQYF	TGCGCCAGCAGCAGGGGACTAGCGGGAAGCACAGATACGCAGTATTTT
TRBV6-2/TRBV6-3	TRBJ2-1	TRBD1	CASSYLTGTGVF	TGTGCCAGCAGTTACCTTACCGGGACAGGGGTCTTC
TRBV3-1/TRBV3-2	TRBJ1-1	TRBD1	CASSRTGTGNTEAFF	TGTGCCAGCAGTCGCACCGGGACAGGGAACACTGAAGCTTTCTTT
TRBV11-2	TRBJ1-6	TRBD1	CASSSTGSYSFYNSPLHF	TGTGCCAGCAGTTCGACAGGGTCCTACTCGTTCTATAATTCACCCCTCCACTTT
TRBV10-3	TRBJ2-7	TRBD1	CAISDPGTVSYEQYF	TGTGCCATCAGTGACCCCGGGACAGTCTCCTACGAGCAGTACTTC
TRBV5-1	TRBJ2-2	TRBD1	CASSLDRGAGELFF	TGCGCCAGCAGCTTGGACAGGGGAGCCGGGGAGCTGTTTTTT